This T cell receptor beta chain stems from a study of vaccination effects on CD4 cells after COVID-19 (dated by TCRdb to between 2021 and 2024). Regarding the research as a whole: Participants received two doses of either the BNT162b2 or the mRNA-1273 mRNA SARS-CoV-2 vaccine. SARS-CoV-2 spike-specific CD4+ TCR repertoires from before and after mRNA vaccination were compared in COVID-19 convalescent patients and in infection-naive vaccine recipients. Altogether, some ten COVID-19 convalescent patients and several SARS-CoV-2-naive healthy vaccine recipients made up the full study. Cultures from other donors in the study were sequenced using the Oncomine TCR Beta short-read assay on an Illumina iSeq 100.

Overall study outcomes, separate from this receptor: The study was limited by a small number of convalescent patients and lacked early post-infection timepoints. Marked clonal contraction was observed in both infection-induced and vaccine-induced clones at late post-vaccination timepoints, consistent with waning T cell responses. In healthy vaccine recipients, vaccine-induced clones were almost all SARS-CoV-2 mono-reactive, with only 1 of 255 cross-reactive with common cold coronaviruses.

The protocol used for the library was the immunoSEQ multiplex PCR assay. DNA from the cultured, isolated CD4+ T cells was subjected to TCR beta CDR3 sequencing. From the authors' description of their analysis: Non-productive TCR sequences were removed and reads were trimmed to the CDR3 region, keeping CDR3s of at least 7 amino acids. The MANAFEST web app was used to pick out antigen-specific clonotypes by comparing their expansion in peptide wells with that in reference cultures. For clones to be considered positive, expansion at FDR<0.05 versus reference and all other wells, an odds ratio above 5, and a frequency above 0.1% in two replicate wells were required. Clonotypes significantly expanded in SARS-CoV-2 spike wells and in at least one common cold coronavirus spike condition were defined as cross-reactive. Levenshtein distance calculated with the stringdist R package was used to assess CDR3 similarity, and unrooted trees were constructed with ape in R 3.6.1. TCRdb provides this immuneACCESS table in a form limited to in-frame rearrangements. Some clones are lacking; in checked studies, under half of them reflect an unresolved V gene, and why the rest are absent is not known. Clone size and V and J calls were adopted from that table, with D and trimming inferred from the DNA. Within this sample are around 68,000 clones, with under 90% of them counted one time only. The ten largest account for 12% of the sample.

The ViraFEST assay stimulated PBMC with viral peptide pools and then used TCR sequencing to identify antigen-specific CD4+ T cell clonotypes by expansion. After roughly 11 days of culture, CD4+ T cells were isolated with the EasySep CD4+ T cell isolation kit. The absence of prior SARS-CoV-2 infection in healthy vaccine recipients was confirmed by negative nucleocapsid antibodies before and after vaccination. A few million PBMC per well were cultured with approximately 10 ug/ml peptides in IMDM containing roughly 5% human AB serum, roughly 9.5 IU/ml IL-2 and gentamicin. Half of the culture medium was replaced with fresh IL-2-containing medium on days 3 and 7. Unless noted otherwise, every peptide stimulation condition was grown in triplicate wells. Using Ficoll-Paque Plus gradient centrifugation, PBMC were separated from whole blood and then either used fresh or cryopreserved at -140C. The spike proteins of SARS-CoV-2 and of the common cold coronaviruses HCoV-NL63, HCoV-OC43 and HCoV-229E were spanned by overlapping peptide pools. The QIAamp micro DNA kit was used to extract genomic DNA from the cultured CD4+ T cells.

Note on this clone: Its antigen is not yet known. No base qualities exist here, and no much larger clone lies one base off it.

The origin of this receptor is a human donor who received a COVID-19 vaccine. The sample here was CD4+ T cells from PBMCs cultured with SARS-CoV-2 spike peptides, taken before COVID-19 vaccination. The cell subset or site label of this sample denotes: SARS-CoV-2 spike overlapping peptide pool stimulation.

The base sequence is TGCGCCAGCAGGACTAGCGGGGGGGCCGATGAGCAGTTCTTC. Its amino acids are CASRTSGGADEQFF. The rearrangement combines TRBV10-2 with TRBJ2-1; 14 bases in between match TRBD2. The germline V gene specifies WSHSY as CDR1 and SAAADI as CDR2. The CDR3 goes from the cysteine to the phenylalanine over 14 residues. The only DNA kept is the CDR3, 42 bases in frame from the first base. Unmatched junction bases come to 3, with V trimmed by 6 bases and J by 8 bases.